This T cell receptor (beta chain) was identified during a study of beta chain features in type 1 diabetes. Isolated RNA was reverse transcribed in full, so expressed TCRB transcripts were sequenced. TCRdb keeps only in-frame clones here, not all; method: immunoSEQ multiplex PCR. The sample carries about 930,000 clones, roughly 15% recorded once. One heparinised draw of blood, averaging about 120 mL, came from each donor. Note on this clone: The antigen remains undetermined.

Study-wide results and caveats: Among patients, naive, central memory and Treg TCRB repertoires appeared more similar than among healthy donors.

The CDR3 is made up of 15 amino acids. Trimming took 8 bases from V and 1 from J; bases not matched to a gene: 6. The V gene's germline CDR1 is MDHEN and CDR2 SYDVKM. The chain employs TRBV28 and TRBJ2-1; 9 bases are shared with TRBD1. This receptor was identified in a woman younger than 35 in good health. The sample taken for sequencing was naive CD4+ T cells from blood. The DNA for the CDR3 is TGTGCCAGCGGGAGACAGGGGGGGTCCTACAATGAGCAGTTCTTC. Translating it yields CASGRQGGSYNEQFF. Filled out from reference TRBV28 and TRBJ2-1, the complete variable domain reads DVKVTQSSRYLVKRTGEKVFLECVQDMDHENMFWYRQDPGLGLRLIYFSYDVKMKEKGDIPEGYSVSREKKERFSLILESASTNQTSMYLCASGRQGGSYNEQFFGPGTRLTVL.